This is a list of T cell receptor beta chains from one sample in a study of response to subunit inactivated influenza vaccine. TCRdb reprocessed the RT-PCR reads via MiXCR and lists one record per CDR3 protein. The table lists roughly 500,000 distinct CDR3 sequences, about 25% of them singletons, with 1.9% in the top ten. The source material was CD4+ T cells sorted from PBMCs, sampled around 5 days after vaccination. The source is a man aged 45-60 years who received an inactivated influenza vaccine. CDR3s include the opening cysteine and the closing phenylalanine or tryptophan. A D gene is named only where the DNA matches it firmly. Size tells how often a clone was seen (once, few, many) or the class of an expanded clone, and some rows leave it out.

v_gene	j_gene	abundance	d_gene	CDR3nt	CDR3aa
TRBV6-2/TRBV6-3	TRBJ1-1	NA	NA	TGTGCCAGCAGTCGCTTGGTGAACACTGAAGCTTTCTTT	CASSRLVNTEAFF
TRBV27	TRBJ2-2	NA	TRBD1	TGTGCCAGCGGATATTTCCTAGGCAGGGGGCTGGACGGGGAGCTGTTTTTT	CASGYFLGRGLDGELFF
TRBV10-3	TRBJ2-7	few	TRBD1	TGCGGCGGACAGGCGAACTACGAGCAGTACTTC	CGGQANYEQYF
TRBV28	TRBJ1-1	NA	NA	TGTGCCAGCAGACGGAGTCTGAACACTGAAGCTTTCTTT	CASRRSLNTEAFF
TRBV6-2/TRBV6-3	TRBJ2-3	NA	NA	TGTGCCAGCAGTTATGGCGGAAGAGGAGATACGCAGTATTTT	CASSYGGRGDTQYF
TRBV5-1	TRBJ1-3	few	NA	TGCGCCAGCAGCTTTTGGGGCTCTGGAAACACCATATATTTT	CASSFWGSGNTIYF
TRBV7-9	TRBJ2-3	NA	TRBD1	TGTGCCACATCCCCGGGACAGGGGAGCACAGATACGCAGTATTTT	CATSPGQGSTDTQYF
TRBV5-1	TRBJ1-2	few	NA	TGCGCCAGCAGCTTGACCGGGACCGAGGGCTACACCTTC	CASSLTGTEGYTF
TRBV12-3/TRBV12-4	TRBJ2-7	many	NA	TGTGCCAGCAGTTTCGGTGTAGGAGGGACCTACGAGCAGTACTTC	CASSFGVGGTYEQYF
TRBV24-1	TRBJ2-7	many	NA	TGTGCCACCAGTGATGGGACACCACCCTACGAGCAGTACTTC	CATSDGTPPYEQYF
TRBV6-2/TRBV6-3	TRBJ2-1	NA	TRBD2	TGTCCCAGCAGTTACTATTGGGAGGGTGAGCAGTTCTTC	CPSSYYWEGEQFF
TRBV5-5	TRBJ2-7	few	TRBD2	TGTGCCAGCAGCTTGGATGGGACTAGCGGGAGTTACGAGCAGTACTTC	CASSLDGTSGSYEQYF
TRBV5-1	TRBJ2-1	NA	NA	TGCGCCAGCAGCTTGCAGAGTGGTTTATGGGATGAGCAGTTCTTC	CASSLQSGLWDEQFF
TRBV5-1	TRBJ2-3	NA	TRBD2	TGCGCCAGCAGCTATGGAGCGGGGGGGCCGGTAGATACGCAGTATTTT	CASSYGAGGPVDTQYF
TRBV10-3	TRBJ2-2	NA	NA	TGTGCCATGGGCGCATCGGGAGAGATCGCGGGCGGGGAGCTGTTTTTT	CAMGASGEIAGGELFF
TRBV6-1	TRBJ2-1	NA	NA	TGTGCCAGCACGCCCGGGACATCATCGTACAATGAGCAGTTCTTC	CASTPGTSSYNEQFF
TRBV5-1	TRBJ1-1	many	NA	TGCGCCAGCAGCTTGAGGGCCCCGAACACTGAAGCTTTCTTT	CASSLRAPNTEAFF
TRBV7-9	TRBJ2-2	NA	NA	TGTGCCAGCAGTACGTGGGAGCTGTTTTTT	CASSTWELFF
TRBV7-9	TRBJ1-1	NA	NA	TGTGCCAGCAGCGGACCCCCCTTGGGGAGTGAAGCTTTCTTT	CASSGPPLGSEAFF
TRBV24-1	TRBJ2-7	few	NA	TGTGCCACCAGTGACCCCACGGACGGCTCCTACGAGCAGTACTTC	CATSDPTDGSYEQYF
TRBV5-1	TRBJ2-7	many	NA	TGCGCCAGCAGCTTGGGGGTCGCCTACGAGCAGTACTTC	CASSLGVAYEQYF
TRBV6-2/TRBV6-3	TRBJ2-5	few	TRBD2	TGTGCCAGCAGTCTTGAGGTAGCGGGGCAGTCCACAGTGACCCAGTACTTC	CASSLEVAGQSTVTQYF
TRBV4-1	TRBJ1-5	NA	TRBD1	TGCGCCAGCAGCCAAGAAGGGACAGTTGATCAGCCCCAGCATTTT	CASSQEGTVDQPQHF